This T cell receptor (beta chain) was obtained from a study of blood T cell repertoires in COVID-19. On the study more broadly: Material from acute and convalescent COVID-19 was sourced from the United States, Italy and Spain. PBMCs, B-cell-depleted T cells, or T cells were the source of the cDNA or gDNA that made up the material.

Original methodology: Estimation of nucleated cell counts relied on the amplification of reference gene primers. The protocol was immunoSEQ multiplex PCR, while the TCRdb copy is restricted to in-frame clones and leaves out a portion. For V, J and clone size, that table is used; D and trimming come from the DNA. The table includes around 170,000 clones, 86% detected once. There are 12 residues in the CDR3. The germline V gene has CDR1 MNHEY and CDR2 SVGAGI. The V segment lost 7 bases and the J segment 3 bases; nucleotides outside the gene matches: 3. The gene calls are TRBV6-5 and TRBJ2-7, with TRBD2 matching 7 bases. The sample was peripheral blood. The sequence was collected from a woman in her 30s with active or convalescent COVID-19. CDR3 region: CASTAGYYEQYF. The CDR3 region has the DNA TGTGCCAGCACAGCGGGGTACTACGAGCAGTACTTC.